This T cell receptor (beta chain) was captured in a study of sequential checkpoint blockade in melanoma. Whole-study context: Patients were randomized 1:1 to nivolumab-then-ipilimumab or ipilimumab-then-nivolumab first-line. Both treatment sequences were followed by maintenance nivolumab.

The CDR3 runs to 15 residues. The junction had 5 bases not matched to a gene; V was cut back by 0 bases and J by 5 bases. CDR1 and CDR2 (germline): SGHDT, YYEEEE. This clone was observed a handful of times. Clones were read by immunoSEQ multiplex PCR, and TCRdb kept only the in-frame ones, dropping some. This sample has about 22,000 clones; about two thirds occur once, and the top ten carry under 20%. Documented treatment: randomized to nivolumab then ipilimumab (arm A) or the reverse (arm B). Sorted cells were live CD3+CD8+, lacking CD19 and CD56, from PBMCs. This chain uses TRBV5-6 with TRBJ2-5; 9 bases are shared with TRBD1. The material sequenced was CD8+ T cells sorted from blood (inferred from file names), taken from a patient given nivolumab and ipilimumab in sequence. The receptor was isolated from a human donor with melanoma. This CDR3 is CASSLDVTGGETQYF. The CDR3 region has the DNA TGTGCCAGCAGCTTGGATGTGACAGGGGGGGAGACCCAGTACTTC.